This TCR beta chain came from a study of blood T cell repertoires in COVID-19. The wider study: Samples came from the United States, Italy and Spain, spanning acute and convalescent COVID-19. T cells, B-cell-depleted T cells, or PBMCs provided the cDNA or gDNA that served as material.

Authors' processing steps: Amplification from reference gene primers served as the basis for estimated nucleated cell counts. Here immunoSEQ multiplex PCR was the method, and the copy in TCRdb shows in-frame clones only, minus some. Clone size and V and J calls were adopted from that table, with D and trimming inferred from the DNA. The profile covers about 72,000 clones, with approximately 90% appearing a single time and 4.5% to 5.5% taken by the ten largest. Per the germline V gene, CDR1 is SGDLS and CDR2 is YYNGEE. Trimming cost V 0 bases and J 3 bases; bases outside gene matches: 6. The CDR3 covers 17 residues.

V usage is TRBV9 and J usage is TRBJ2-3; 11 bases line up with TRBD2. Source material: peripheral blood. This receptor was obtained from a woman aged 55-75 years with active COVID-19. The CDR3 DNA is TGTGCCAGCAGCGTAGACCCCGGGACTAGCGGAACAGATACGCAGTATTTT. Its protein product is CASSVDPGTSGTDTQYF.